This T cell receptor (beta chain) was sequenced during a study of cytomegalovirus exposure and HLA in healthy donors. General study points: Being indistinguishable, some V segments were excluded, TRBV6-2 and TRBV6-3 among them.

Researchers ran the PCR with 60 Vbeta and 13 Jbeta primers. Using immunoSEQ multiplex PCR, the repertoire was profiled, and TCRdb retains in-frame clones only, with some absent. The sample consists of about 150,000 clones, over 65% of them appearing once. This CDR3 contains 13 residues. The germline V gene encodes CDR1 LGHNT and CDR2 FRNRAP. The J segment lost 2 bases and the V segment lost 7 bases, leaving 4 bases of the junction unmatched. Points on this clone: Its antigen is undetermined.

The gene calls are TRBV12-5 and TRBJ1-2, with 7 bases lining up with TRBD1. This receptor was obtained from a man in his thirties or forties in good health and CMV-seronegative. The sample comprised PBMCs. CDR3: CASARDSNYGYTF. The CDR3 DNA reads TGTGCTAGTGCCCGGGACAGCAACTATGGCTACACCTTC. Using reference TRBV12-5 and TRBJ1-2 for the parts outside the CDR3, the full variable domain is DARVTQTPRHKVTEMGQEVTMRCQPILGHNTVFWYRQTMMQGLELLAYFRNRAPLDDSGMPKDRFSAEMPDATLATLKIQPSEPRDSAVYFCASARDSNYGYTFGSGTRLTVV.